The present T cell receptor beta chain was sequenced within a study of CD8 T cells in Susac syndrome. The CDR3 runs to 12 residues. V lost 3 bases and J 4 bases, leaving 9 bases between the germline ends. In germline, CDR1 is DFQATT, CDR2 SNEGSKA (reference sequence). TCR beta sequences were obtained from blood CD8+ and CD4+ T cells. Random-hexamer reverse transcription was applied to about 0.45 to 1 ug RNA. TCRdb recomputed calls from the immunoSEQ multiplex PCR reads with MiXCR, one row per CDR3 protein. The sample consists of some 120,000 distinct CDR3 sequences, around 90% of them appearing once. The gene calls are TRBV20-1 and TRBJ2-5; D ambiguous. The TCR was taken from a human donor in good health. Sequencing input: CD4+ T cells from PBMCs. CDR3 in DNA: TGCAGTGCTAGGATACAGCTAGAGACCCAGTACTTC. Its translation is CSARIQLETQYF.